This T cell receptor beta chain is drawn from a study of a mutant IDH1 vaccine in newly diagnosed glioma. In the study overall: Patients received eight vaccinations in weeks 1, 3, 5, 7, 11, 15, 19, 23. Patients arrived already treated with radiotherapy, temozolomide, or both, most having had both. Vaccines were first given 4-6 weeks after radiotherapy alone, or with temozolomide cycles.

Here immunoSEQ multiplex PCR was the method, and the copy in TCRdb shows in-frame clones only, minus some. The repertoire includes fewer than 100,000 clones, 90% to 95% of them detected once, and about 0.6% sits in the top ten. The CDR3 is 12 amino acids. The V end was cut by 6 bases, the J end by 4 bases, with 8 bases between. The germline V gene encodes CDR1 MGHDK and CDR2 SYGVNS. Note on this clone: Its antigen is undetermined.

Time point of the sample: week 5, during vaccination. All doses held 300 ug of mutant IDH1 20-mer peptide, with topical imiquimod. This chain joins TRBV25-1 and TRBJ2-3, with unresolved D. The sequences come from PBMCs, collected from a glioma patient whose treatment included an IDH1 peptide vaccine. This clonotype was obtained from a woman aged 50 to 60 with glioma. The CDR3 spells CASRKPSDTQYF. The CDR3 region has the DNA TGTGCCAGCAGGAAACCGTCAGATACGCAGTATTTT.